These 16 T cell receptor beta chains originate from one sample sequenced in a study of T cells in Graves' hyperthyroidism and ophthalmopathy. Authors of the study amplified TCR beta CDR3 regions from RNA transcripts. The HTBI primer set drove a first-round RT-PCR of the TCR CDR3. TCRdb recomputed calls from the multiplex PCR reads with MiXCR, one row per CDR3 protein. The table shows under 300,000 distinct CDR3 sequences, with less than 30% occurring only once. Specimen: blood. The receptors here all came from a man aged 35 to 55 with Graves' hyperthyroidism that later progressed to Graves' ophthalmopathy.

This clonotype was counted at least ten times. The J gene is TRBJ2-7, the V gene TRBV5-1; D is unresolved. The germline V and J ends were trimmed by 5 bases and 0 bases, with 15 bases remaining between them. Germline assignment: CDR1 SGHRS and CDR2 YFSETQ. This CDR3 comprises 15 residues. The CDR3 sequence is CASRLEGPSSYEQYF. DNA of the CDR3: TGCGCCAGCAGACTCGAAGGGCCTAGCTCCTACGAGCAGTACTTC. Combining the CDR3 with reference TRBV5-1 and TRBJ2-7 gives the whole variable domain KAGVTQTPRYLIKTRGQQVTLSCSPISGHRSVSWYQQTPGQGLQFLFEYFSETQRNKGNFPGRFSGRQFSNSRSEMNVSTLELGDSALYLCASRLEGPSSYEQYFGPGTRLTVT.

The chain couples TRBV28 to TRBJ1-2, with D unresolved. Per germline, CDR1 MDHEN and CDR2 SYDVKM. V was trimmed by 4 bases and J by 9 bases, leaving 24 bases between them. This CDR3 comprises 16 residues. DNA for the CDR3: TGTGCCAGCAGTTCCCCTACCACCGGGATGTCTATCAGCTACACCTTC. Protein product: CASSSPTTGMSISYTF.

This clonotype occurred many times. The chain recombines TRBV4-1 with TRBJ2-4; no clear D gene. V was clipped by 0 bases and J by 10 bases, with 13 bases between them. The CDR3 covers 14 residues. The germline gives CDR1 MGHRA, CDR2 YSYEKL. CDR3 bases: TGCGCCAGCAGCCAAGATATCCCAAAACAAATTCAGTACTTC. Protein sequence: CASSQDIPKQIQYF.

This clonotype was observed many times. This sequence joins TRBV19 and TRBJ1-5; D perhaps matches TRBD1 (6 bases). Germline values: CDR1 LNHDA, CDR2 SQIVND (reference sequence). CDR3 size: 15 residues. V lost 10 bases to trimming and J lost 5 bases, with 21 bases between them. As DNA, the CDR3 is TGTGCCACCGCCGGGGGGGCAGGGGCTGATCAGCCCCAGCATTTT. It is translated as CATAGGAGADQPQHF. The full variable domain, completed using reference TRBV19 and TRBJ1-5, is DGGITQSPKYLFRKEGQNVTLSCEQNLNHDAMYWYRQDPGQGLRLIYYSQIVNDFQKGDIAEGYSVSREKKESFPLTVTSAQKNPTAFYLCATAGGAGADQPQHFGDGTRLSIL.

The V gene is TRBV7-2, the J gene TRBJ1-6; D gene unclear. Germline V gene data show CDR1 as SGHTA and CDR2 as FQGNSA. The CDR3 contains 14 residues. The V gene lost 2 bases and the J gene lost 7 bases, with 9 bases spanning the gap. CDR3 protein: CASSLSAGNSPLHF. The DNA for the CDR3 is TGTGCCAGCAGCTTATCGGCCGGAAATTCACCCCTCCACTTT.

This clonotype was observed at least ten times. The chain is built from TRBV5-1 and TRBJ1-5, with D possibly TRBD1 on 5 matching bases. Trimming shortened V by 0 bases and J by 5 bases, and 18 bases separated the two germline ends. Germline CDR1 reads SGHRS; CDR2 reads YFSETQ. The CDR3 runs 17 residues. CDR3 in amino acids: CASSLGPAGPLDQPQHF. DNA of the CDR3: TGCGCCAGCAGCTTGGGACCCGCGGGACCACTGGATCAGCCCCAGCATTTT.

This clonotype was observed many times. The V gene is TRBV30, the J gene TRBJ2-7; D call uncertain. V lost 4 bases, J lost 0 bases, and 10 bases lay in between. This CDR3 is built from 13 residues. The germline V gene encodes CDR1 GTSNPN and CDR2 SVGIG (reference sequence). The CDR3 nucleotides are TGTGCCTGGAAGGTTCACAACTCCTACGAGCAGTACTTC. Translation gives CAWKVHNSYEQYF.

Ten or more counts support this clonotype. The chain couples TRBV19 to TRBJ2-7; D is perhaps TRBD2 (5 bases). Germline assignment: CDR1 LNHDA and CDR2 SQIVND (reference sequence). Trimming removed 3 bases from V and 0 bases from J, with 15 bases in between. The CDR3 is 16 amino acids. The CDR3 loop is CASSIAPSRNSYEQYF. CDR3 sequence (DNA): TGTGCCAGTAGTATCGCTCCTAGCAGGAACTCCTACGAGCAGTACTTC.

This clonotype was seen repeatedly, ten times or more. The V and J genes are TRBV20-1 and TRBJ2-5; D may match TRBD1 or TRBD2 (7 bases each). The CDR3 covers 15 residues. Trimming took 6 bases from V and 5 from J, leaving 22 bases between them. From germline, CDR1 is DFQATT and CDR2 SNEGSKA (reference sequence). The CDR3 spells CSALQAGGVRETQYF. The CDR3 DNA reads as TGCAGTGCACTCCAGGCAGGGGGGGTCCGGGAGACCCAGTACTTC.

The CDR3 bases are TGTGCCAGCAGTACGACAGGGGGGCATGGCTACACCTTC. Amino acids: CASSTTGGHGYTF. The chain uses TRBV12-3 or TRBV12-4 and TRBJ1-2, with 9 bases matching TRBD1. This CDR3 is built from 13 residues. V dropped 5 bases and J dropped 6; count of bases not matched to a gene: 4.

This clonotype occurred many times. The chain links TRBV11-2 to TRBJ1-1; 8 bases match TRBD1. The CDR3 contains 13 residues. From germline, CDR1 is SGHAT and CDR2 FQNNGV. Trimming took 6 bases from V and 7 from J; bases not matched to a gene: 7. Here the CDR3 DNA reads TGTGCCAGCAGACAAACCGGGACAGGTGAAGCTTTCTTT. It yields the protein CASRQTGTGEAFF.

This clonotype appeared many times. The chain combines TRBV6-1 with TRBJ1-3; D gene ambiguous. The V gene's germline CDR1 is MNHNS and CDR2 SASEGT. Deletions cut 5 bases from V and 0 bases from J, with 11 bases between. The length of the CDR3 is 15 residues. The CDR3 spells CASSRLEGSGNTIYF. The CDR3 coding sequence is TGTGCCAGCAGTCGTCTTGAGGGCTCTGGAAACACCATATATTTT.

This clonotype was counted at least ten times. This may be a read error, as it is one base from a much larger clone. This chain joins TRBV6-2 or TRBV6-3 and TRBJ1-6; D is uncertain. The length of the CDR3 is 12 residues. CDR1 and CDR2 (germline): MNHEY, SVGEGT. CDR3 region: CASSYVDSPLYF. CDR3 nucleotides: TGTGCCAGCAGTTACGTAGATTCACCCCTCTACTTT.

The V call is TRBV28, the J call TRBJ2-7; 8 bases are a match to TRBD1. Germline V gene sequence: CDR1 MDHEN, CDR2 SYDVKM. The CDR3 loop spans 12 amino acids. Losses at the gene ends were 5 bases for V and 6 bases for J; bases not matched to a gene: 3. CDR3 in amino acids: CASSGGQGEQYF. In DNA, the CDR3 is TGTGCCAGCAGTGGAGGACAGGGCGAGCAGTACTTC. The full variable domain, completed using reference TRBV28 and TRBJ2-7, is DVKVTQSSRYLVKRTGEKVFLECVQDMDHENMFWYRQDPGLGLRLIYFSYDVKMKEKGDIPEGYSVSREKKERFSLILESASTNQTSMYLCASSGGQGEQYFGPGTRLTVT.

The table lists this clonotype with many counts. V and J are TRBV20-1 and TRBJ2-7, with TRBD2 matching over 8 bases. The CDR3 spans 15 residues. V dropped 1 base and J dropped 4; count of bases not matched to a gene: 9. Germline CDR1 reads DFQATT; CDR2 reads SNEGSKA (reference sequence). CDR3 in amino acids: CSARGSSSGTYEQYF. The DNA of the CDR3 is TGCAGTGCTAGAGGTTCGAGTAGCGGGACTTACGAGCAGTACTTC.

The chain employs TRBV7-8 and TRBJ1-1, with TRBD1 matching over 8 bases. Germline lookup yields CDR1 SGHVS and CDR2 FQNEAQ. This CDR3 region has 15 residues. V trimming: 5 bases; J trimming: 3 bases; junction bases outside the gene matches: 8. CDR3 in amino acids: CASSRRGTGDTEAFF. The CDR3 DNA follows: TGTGCCAGCAGCCGCCGTGGGACAGGCGACACTGAAGCTTTCTTT. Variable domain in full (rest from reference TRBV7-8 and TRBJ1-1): GAGVSQSPRYKVAKRGQDVALRCDPISGHVSLFWYQQALGQGPEFLTYFQNEAQLDKSGLPSDRFFAERPEGSVSTLKIQRTQQEDSAVYLCASSRRGTGDTEAFFGQGTRLTVV.